This T cell receptor beta chain came from a study of regulatory T cells in long-lasting Graves disease. Study-wide points: Preferential use of TRBV28, TRBJ1-2 and TRBJ2-5 was seen in persistent disease. A greater number of public clonotypes (under 3,000) was shared by persistent patients than by new patients (approximately 1,000).

This clonotype showed up many times. The target antigen is unknown. The germline gives CDR1 SGHRS, CDR2 YFSETQ. The junction had 14 bases not matched to a gene; V was cut back by 0 bases and J by 6 bases. The CDR3 sequence is 17 residues long. The sample's time point: newly diagnosed GD, antithyroid drugs for less than 3 months. Isolated PBMC RNA provided the starting material for the TCR library. The authors drew roughly 8.1 milliliters of peripheral blood into EDTA tubes. iRepertoire HTBI primers and Arm-PCR of CDR3 regions built TCR beta libraries. MiXCR, applied by TCRdb to the multiplex PCR reads, yields one record per CDR3 protein. The table has 350,000 to 550,000 distinct CDR3 sequences, around 15% seen once. These data are also associated with another study on T cells in Graves' hyperthyroidism and ophthalmopathy. That study reports: Using the HTBI primer set, a first-round RT-PCR was run on the TCR CDR3.

The chain links TRBV5-1 to TRBJ2-7; 8 nucleotides match TRBD2. The TCR originated in a woman in her 50s with Graves disease. The material sequenced was peripheral blood mononuclear cells (PBMCs), taken at new diagnosis, from a patient treated with antithyroid drugs. CDR3: CASSLEGDSGIRREQYF. CDR3 DNA sequence: TGCGCCAGCAGCTTGGAAGGGGATAGCGGGATTCGGCGCGAGCAGTACTTC.